A single sample is the source of the 3 T cell receptor beta chains below, sequenced in a study of OX40 agonist ivuxolimab in advanced cancers. Sequencing used immunoSEQ multiplex PCR; TCRdb keeps in-frame clones, though not all of them. Here the sample spans tens of thousands of clones, about 88% being singletons. Sequences were derived from CD4+ or CD8+ T cells sorted from blood, sampled in a trial of the OX40 agonist ivuxolimab. The receptors originated from an adult with an advanced solid tumor such as melanoma, head and neck, liver or kidney cancer.

This chain joins TRBV7-9 and TRBJ2-5; 11 bases agree with TRBD2. The CDR3 is made up of 15 amino acids. Germline-derived CDR1 and CDR2 are SEHNR and FQNEAQ (reference sequence). V lost 2 bases, J lost 2 bases, and 1 base stayed unmatched. CDR3 DNA: TGTGCCAGCAGCTTAAGGACTAGCGGGCAAGAGACCCAGTACTTC. It specifies CASSLRTSGQETQYF.

The genes are TRBV9 and TRBJ2-7; D might be TRBD2 (6 bases). The germline V gene has CDR1 SGDLS and CDR2 YYNGEE. The CDR3 sequence is 12 residues long. Trimming removed 3 bases at V and 3 bases at J, with 7 bases between. DNA for the CDR3: TGTGCCAGCAGCGGTAGCGGCTACGAGCAGTACTTC. Translated, it gives CASSGSGYEQYF.

This chain links TRBV4-1 with TRBJ1-3; D possibly corresponds to TRBD1 (5 bases). V was cut by 4 bases and J by 4 bases, with 11 bases left in between. The CDR3 covers 14 residues. Germline CDR1 MGHRA, CDR2 YSYEKL. CDR3 sequence: CASSPLGAGNTIYF. CDR3 in DNA: TGCGCCAGCAGCCCCCTTGGGGCAGGAAACACCATATATTTT.